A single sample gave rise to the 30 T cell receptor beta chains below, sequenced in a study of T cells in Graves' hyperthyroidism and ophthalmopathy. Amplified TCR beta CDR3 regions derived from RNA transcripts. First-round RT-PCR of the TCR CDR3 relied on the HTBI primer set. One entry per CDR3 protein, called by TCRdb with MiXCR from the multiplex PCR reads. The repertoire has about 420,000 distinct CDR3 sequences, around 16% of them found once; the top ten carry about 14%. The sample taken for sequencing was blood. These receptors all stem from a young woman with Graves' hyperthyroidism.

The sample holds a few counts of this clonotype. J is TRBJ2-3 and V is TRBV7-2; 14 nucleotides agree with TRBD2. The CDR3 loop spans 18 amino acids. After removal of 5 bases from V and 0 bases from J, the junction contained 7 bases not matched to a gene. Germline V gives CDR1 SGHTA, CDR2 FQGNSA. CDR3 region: CASSTGLAGATSTDTQYF. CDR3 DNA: TGTGCCAGCAGCACGGGACTAGCGGGGGCTACTAGCACAGATACGCAGTATTTT.

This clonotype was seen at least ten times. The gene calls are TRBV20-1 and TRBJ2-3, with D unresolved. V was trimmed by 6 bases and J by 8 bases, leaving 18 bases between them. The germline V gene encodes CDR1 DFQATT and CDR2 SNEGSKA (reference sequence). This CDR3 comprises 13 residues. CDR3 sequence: CSAQIPSLRTQYF. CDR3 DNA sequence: TGCAGTGCCCAGATCCCTAGTCTGCGTACGCAGTATTTT.

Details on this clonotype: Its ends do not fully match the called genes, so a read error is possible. DNA for the CDR3: TGTTCCACCAGTGACCGGACGGATTCCAATGAGCAGTTCTTC. The encoded protein is CSTSDRTDSNEQFF. This sequence joins TRBV24-1 and TRBJ2-1; no clear D gene. The CDR3 loop spans 14 amino acids. Germline V gives CDR1 KGHDR, CDR2 SFDVKD.

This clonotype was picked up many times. The CDR3 DNA reads TGTGCCAGCAGTTTCGACAGGGGCACTGAAGCTTTCTTT. Translation gives CASSFDRGTEAFF. The rearrangement joins TRBV12-3 or TRBV12-4 to TRBJ1-1; the match to TRBD1 covers 8 bases. The V gene end was trimmed by 3 bases and the J gene end by 4 bases; junction bases not matched to a gene: 1. The CDR3 totals 13 residues.

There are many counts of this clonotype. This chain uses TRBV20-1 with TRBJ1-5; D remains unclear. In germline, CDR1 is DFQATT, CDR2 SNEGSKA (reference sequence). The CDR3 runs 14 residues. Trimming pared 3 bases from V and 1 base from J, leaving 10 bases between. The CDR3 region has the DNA TGCAGTGCTAGTCCCCAACTCAGCAATCAGCCCCAGCATTTT. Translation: CSASPQLSNQPQHF.

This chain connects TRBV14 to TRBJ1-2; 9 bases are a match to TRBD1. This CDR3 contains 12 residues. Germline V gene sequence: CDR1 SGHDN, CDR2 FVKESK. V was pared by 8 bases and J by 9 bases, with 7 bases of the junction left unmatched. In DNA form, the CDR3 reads TGTGCCAGCCGGTCCGACAGGGGGAGCTACACCTTC. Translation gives CASRSDRGSYTF.

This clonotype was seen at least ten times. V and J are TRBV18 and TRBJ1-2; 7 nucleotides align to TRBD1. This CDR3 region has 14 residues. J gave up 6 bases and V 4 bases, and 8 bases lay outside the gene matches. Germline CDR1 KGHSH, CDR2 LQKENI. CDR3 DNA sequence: TGTGCCAGCTCACTCACGACAGGGCTCGATGGCTACACCTTC. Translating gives CASSLTTGLDGYTF.

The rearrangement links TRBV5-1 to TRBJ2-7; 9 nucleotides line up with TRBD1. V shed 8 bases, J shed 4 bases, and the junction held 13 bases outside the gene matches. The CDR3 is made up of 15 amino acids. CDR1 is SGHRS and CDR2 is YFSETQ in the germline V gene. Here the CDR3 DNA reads TGCGCCAGTAAAACAGGGGGCGCATCCCCTTACGAGCAGTACTTC. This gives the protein CASKTGGASPYEQYF. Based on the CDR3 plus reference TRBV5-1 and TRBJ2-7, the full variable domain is KAGVTQTPRYLIKTRGQQVTLSCSPISGHRSVSWYQQTPGQGLQFLFEYFSETQRNKGNFPGRFSGRQFSNSRSEMNVSTLELGDSALYLCASKTGGASPYEQYFGPGTRLTVT.

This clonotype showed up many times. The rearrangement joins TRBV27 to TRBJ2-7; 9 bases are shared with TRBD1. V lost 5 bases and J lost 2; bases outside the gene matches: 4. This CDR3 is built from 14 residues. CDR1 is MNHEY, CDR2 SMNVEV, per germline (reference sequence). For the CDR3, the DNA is TGTGCCAGCAGTCAACGGGACAGGGCCTACGAGCAGTACTTC. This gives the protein CASSQRDRAYEQYF.

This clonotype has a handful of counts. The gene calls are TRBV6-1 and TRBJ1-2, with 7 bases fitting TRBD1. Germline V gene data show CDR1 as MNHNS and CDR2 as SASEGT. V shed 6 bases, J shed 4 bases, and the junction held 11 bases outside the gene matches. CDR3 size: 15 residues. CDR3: CASSVDRTHFYGYTF. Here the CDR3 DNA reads TGTGCCAGCAGCGTGGACAGGACGCACTTCTATGGCTACACCTTC.

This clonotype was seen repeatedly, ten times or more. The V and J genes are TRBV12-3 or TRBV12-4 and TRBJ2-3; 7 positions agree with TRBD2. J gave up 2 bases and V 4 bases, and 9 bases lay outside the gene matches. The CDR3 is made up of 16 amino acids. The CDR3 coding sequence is TGTGCCAGCAGTTCCCCGTGGGGGGGAGCCACAGATACGCAGTATTTT. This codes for CASSSPWGGATDTQYF.

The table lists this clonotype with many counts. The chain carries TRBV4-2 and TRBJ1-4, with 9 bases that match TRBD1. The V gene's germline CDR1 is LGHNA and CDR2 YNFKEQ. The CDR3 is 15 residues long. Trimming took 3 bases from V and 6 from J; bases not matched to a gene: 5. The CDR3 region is CASSQGGTGYEKLFF. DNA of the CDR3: TGTGCCAGCAGCCAGGGGGGGACAGGGTATGAAAAACTGTTTTTT.

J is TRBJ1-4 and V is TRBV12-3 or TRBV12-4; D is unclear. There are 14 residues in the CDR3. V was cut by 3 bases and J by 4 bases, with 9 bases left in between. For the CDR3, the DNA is TGTGCCAGCAGTTTTCGTCCGGGTAATGAAAAACTGTTTTTT. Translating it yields CASSFRPGNEKLFF.

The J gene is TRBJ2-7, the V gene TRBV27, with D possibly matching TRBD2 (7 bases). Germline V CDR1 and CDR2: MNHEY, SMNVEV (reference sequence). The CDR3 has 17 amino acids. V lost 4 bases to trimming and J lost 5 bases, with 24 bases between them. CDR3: CASSSLLDEQGTNEQYF. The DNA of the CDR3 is TGTGCCAGCAGTTCCCTCCTCGATGAGCAGGGGACTAACGAGCAGTACTTC.

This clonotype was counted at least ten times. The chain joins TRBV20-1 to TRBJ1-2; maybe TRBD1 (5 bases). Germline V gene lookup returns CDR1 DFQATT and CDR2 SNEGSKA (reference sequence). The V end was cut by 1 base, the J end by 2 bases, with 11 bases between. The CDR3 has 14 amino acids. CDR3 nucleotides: TGCAGTGCTAGAGTTCATCCAGGGAACTATGGCTACACCTTC. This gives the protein CSARVHPGNYGYTF.

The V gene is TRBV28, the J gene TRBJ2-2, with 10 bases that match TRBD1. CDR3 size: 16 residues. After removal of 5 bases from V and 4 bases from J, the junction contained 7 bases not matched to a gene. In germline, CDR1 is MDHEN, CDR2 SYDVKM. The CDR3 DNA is TGTGCCAGCAGTCGGCCGGGACAGGGGTCCACCGGGGAGCTGTTTTTT. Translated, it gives CASSRPGQGSTGELFF.

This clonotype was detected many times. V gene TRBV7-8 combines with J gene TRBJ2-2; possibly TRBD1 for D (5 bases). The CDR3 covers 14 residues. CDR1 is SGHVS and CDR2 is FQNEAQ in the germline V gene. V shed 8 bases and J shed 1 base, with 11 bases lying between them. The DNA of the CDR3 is TGTGCCAGCGGACAACGATGGAACACCGGGGAGCTGTTTTTT. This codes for CASGQRWNTGELFF.

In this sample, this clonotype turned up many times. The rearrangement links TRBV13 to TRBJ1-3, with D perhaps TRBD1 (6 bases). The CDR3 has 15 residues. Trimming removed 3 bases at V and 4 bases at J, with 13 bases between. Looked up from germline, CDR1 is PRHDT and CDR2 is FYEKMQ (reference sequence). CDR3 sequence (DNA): TGTGCCAGCAGCTTTTGGGGGGCAAGAGGAAACACCATATATTTT. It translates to CASSFWGARGNTIYF.

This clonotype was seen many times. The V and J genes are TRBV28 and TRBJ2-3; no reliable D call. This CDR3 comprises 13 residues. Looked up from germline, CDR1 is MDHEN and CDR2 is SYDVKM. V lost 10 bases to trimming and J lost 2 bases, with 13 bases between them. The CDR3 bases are TGTGCCACCCAGAGCCCGCACACAGATACGCAGTATTTT. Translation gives CATQSPHTDTQYF.

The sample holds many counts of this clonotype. Here the CDR3 DNA reads TGTGCCAGCAGCACCTACAGGGTTACCAACACTGAAGCTTTCTTT. Translated, it gives CASSTYRVTNTEAFF. This rearrangement joins TRBV7-9 to TRBJ1-1, with a tentative D call TRBD1 (6 bases). Trimming stripped 5 bases from V and 2 bases from J, with 15 bases between. Germline V gene sequence: CDR1 SEHNR, CDR2 FQNEAQ (reference sequence). This CDR3 contains 15 residues.

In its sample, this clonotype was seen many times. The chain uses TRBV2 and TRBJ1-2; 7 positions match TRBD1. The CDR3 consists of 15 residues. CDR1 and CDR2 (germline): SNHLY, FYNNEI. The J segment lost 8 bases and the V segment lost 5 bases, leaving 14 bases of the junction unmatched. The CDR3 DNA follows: TGTGCCAGCAGTCAGGACAGGTCAGGCCCCTTCGGCTACACCTTC. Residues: CASSQDRSGPFGYTF.

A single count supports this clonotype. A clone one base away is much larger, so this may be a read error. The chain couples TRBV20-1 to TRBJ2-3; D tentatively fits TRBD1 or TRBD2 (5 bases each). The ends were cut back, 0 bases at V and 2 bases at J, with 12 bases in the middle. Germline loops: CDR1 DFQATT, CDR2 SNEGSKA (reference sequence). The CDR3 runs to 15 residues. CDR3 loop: CSAREAEGPTDTQYF. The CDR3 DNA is TGCAGTGCTAGAGAAGCCGAGGGGCCCACAGATACGCAGTATTTT.

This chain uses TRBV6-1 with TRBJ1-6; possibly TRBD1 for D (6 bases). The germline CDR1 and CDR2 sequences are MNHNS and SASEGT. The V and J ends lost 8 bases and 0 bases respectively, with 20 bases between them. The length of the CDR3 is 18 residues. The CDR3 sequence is CASGPRDIKLSYNSPLHF. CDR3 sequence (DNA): TGTGCCAGCGGCCCCCGGGACATAAAACTCTCCTATAATTCACCCCTCCACTTT.

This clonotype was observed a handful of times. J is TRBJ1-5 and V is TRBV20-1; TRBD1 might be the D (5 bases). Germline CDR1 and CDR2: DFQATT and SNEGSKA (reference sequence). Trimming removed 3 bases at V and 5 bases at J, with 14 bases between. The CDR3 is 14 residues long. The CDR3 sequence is CSARVRGTYQPQHF. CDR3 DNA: TGCAGTGCTAGGGTCCGGGGGACCTATCAGCCCCAGCATTTT.

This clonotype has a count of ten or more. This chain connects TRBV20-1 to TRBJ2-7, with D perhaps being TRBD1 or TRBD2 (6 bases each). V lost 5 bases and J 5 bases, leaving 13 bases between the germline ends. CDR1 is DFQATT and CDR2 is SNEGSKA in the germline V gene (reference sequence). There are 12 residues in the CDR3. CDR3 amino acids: CSARGGLDEQYF. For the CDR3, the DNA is TGCAGTGCTCGAGGGGGGCTAGACGAGCAGTACTTC.

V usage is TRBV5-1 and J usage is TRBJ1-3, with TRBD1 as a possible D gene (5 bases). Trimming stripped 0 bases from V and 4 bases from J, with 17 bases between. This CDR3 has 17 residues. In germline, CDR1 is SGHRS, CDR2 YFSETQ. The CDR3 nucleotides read TGCGCCAGCAGCTTGGGGAGGCCAGACAGACAAGGAAACACCATATATTTT. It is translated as CASSLGRPDRQGNTIYF. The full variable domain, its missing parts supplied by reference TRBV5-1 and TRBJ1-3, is KAGVTQTPRYLIKTRGQQVTLSCSPISGHRSVSWYQQTPGQGLQFLFEYFSETQRNKGNFPGRFSGRQFSNSRSEMNVSTLELGDSALYLCASSLGRPDRQGNTIYFGEGSWLTVV.

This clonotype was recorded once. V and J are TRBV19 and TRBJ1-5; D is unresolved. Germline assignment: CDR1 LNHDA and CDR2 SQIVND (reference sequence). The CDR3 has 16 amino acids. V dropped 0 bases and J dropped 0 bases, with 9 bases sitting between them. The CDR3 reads CASSIDLGRSNQPQHF. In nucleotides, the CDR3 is TGTGCCAGTAGTATAGATCTTGGGCGTAGCAATCAGCCCCAGCATTTT.

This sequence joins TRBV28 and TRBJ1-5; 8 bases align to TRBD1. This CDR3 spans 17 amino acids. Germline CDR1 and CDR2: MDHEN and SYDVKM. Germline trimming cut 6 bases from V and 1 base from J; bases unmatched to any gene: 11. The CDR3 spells CASSPPTDRASNQPQHF. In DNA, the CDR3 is TGTGCCAGCAGCCCCCCCACGGACAGGGCAAGCAATCAGCCCCAGCATTTT. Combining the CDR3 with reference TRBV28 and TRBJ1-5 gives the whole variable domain DVKVTQSSRYLVKRTGEKVFLECVQDMDHENMFWYRQDPGLGLRLIYFSYDVKMKEKGDIPEGYSVSREKKERFSLILESASTNQTSMYLCASSPPTDRASNQPQHFGDGTRLSIL.

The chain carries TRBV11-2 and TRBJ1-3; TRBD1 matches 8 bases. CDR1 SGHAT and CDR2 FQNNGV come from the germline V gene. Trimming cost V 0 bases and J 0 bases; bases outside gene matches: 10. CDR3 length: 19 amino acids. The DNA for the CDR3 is TGTGCCAGCAGCTTAGAGGGGCTACTCAGGGGGCCCTCTGGAAACACCATATATTTT. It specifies CASSLEGLLRGPSGNTIYF.

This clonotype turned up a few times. The CDR3 loop reads CASSYSGRTGELFF. DNA for the CDR3: TGTGCCAGCAGTTACTCGGGGAGAACCGGGGAGCTGTTTTTT. V is TRBV6-5 and J is TRBJ2-2; the D gene is possibly TRBD2 (5 bases). Germline V gives CDR1 MNHEY, CDR2 SVGAGI. The CDR3 spans 14 residues. With 0 bases removed from V and 5 bases from J, the gap between germline ends came to 7 bases.